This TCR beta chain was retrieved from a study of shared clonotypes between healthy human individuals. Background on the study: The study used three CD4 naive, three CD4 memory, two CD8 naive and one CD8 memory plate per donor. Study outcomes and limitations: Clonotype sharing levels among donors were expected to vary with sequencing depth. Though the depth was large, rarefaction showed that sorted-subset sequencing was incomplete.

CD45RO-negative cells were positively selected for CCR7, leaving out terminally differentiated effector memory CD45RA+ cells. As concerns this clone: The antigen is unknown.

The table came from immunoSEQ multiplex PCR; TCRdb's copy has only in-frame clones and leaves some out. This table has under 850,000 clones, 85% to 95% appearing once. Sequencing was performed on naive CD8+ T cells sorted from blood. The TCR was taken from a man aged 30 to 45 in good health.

The CDR3 region is CASSFPNAGTDTQYF. The CDR3, as DNA: TGTGCCAGCAGTTTTCCGAACGCCGGCACAGATACGCAGTATTTT. The rearrangement joins TRBV6-5 to TRBJ2-3; D remains ambiguous. The germline V gene has CDR1 MNHEY and CDR2 SVGAGI. The CDR3 totals 15 residues. V dropped 4 bases and J dropped 1 base, with 12 bases sitting between them.